This T cell receptor (beta chain) was recovered during a study of blood T cells in healthy people across ages. Findings and caveats of the study: Whereas aged donors had fewer naive CD4+ cells, long-lived donors had more of them and higher diversity.

There are a few counts of this clonotype. The antigen is not known. A second PCR of roughly 7 to 11 cycles used a sample-barcoded 5' primer and a J-beta primer mix. CDR3-containing paired-end reads numbered at least 2.5 million in each sample. TCRdb reanalysed the 5' RACE reads using MiXCR and keeps one entry per CDR3 protein. The table has about 830,000 distinct CDR3 sequences, roughly 60% seen once; the top ten hold about 20%. Specimen: blood. The source of this sequence is a man younger than 40 in good health.

In DNA form, the CDR3 reads TGCAGCGTTGCTGGGAATGAGAACACTGAAGCTTTCTTT. This encodes CSVAGNENTEAFF. This chain joins TRBV29-1 and TRBJ1-1; no clear D gene. The CDR3 spans 13 residues. V lost 4 bases and J lost 1, with 10 bases in between. CDR1 SQVTM and CDR2 ANQGSEA come from the germline V gene.